Detailed here is one T cell receptor (beta chain). This clonotype was picked up a small number of times. Its antigen is not yet known. Per-nucleotide qualities are absent, and no much larger clonotype sits a single base away. This entry comes from a study of blood T cells in healthy people across ages (dated by TCRdb to the mid-2010s). About the study as a whole: Template switching captured roughly one uniquely barcoded TCR beta cDNA molecule per two T cells in model experiments. To avoid experimental bias, donors of different ages were randomly spread across the sequencing lanes. Four age groups were formed from the donors: young (average about 17 years), middle-aged (just under 40), aged (around 68) and long-lived (less than 85). Age-related changes in TCR beta repertoire diversity were measured in the study by deep sequencing normalized with unique cDNA molecular identifiers. Using the same blood draw, the study looked at two additional independent replicas of 1 million unique cDNA reads for two donors, one aged 18 to 30 and the other aged 80 or older. General study outcomes and caveats: Since profiling was done on bulk unsorted PBMCs, naive and antigen-experienced compartments could not be conclusively compared. Observed TCR beta diversity per million T cells fell roughly linearly with age, and a significant reduction was already apparent by age approximately 41. The CMV infection status of donors was not known, potentially confounding age-related changes in expanded clonotypes. Estimates of total diversity from one million sequenced T cells were regarded as lower bounds and underestimates. A strong correlation was found between observed TCR beta diversity and the percentage of naive T cells measured by flow cytometry. The long-lived group showed more naive CD4+ T cells, fewer expanded clones and increased TCR diversity than the aged group, suggesting age selection.

Library preparation was by 5' RACE. The sequencer listed for this sample is Illumina HiSeq 2500. The second PCR ran for about 7 to 11 cycles and used a J-beta primer mix along with a sample-barcoded 5' primer. A template-switch 5' adaptor carrying 12 random nucleotides introduced a unique molecular identifier onto each TCR beta cDNA molecule. At least 2.5 million CDR3-containing paired-end reads were obtained from each sample. The Mint cDNA synthesis kit, primed by a TRBC-specific oligonucleotide, was used to synthesize first-strand cDNA from all RNA. Following uracil-DNA glycosylase treatment, a first 18-cycle PCR with universal primers M1SS and BC2_uni_R was performed on all cDNA. The paper's processing steps were these. Each sample was normalized by randomly selecting 1 million high-quality reads, each carrying a distinct molecular identifier. Reads with shared molecular identifiers were discarded instead of being binned into consensus sequences. MiTCR, set to a Q25 quality threshold and the strictest error-elimination algorithm, was used for CDR3 identification, clonotype clustering and error correction. Lower-bound total TCR beta diversity was estimated with a nonparametric unseen species model using Euler transformation. TCRdb's own reprocessing of the public reads used fastp at Q25 and MiXCR and kept productive beta chains. Rows are unified per CDR3 protein, each entry keeping the most common DNA and genes. V and J calls and clone size were set by TCRdb, not the authors. Counted in this sample were about 1,400,000 distinct CDR3 sequences; around 39% of them appeared once. The ten most abundant clones make up roughly 7.9% of the sample.

The germline V gene encodes CDR1 SGDLS and CDR2 YYNGEE. The CDR3 spans 16 residues, from the cysteine through the phenylalanine. Only the CDR3 region is kept as DNA, spanning 48 bases read in frame from base 1. At the junction V is shortened by 0 bases and J by 0 bases, with 13 bases in between. The donors were 40 or so Caucasian individuals from Russia, aged 6 to 90 years, who were systemically healthy. Around 9.7 milliliters of peripheral blood were collected from each donor into EDTA-treated Vacutainer tubes. PBMCs were isolated by Ficoll-Paque density-gradient centrifugation, with at least 7 million obtained per sample. Trizol reagent was used to extract total RNA from PBMCs, with at least 6 micrograms per sample. Naive CD45RAhigh/CD27high T cell percentages were measured by flow cytometry on a PBMC aliquot from every donor.

This chain is built from TRBV9 and TRBJ2-7; the D gene is perhaps TRBD2, from 5 matching bases. The clonotype originates from a woman under 30 in good health. Material: blood. The bases are TGTGCCAGCAGCGTAGGACTACAGACGATCTCCTACGAGCAGTACTTC. Its protein reads: CASSVGLQTISYEQYF. When the CDR3 is completed using the reference TRBV9 and TRBJ2-7 genes on either side, the full variable domain is DSGVTQTPKHLITATGQRVTLRCSPRSGDLSVYWYQQSLDQGLQFLIQYYNGEERAKGNILERFSAQQFPDLHSELNLSSLELGDSALYFCASSVGLQTISYEQYFGPGTRLTVT.